This passage covers 30 T cell receptor beta chains from one sample sequenced in a study of blood T cell repertoires in COVID-19. TCRdb keeps only in-frame clones here, not all; method: immunoSEQ multiplex PCR. The repertoire holds 55,000 to 85,000 clones, with around four fifths as singletons. The sequenced material came from peripheral blood. The receptors were gathered from a man in his 60s with acute or convalescent COVID-19.

The chain recombines TRBV7-8 with TRBJ2-2, with 9 bases identical to TRBD1. V was pared by 6 bases and J by 7 bases, with 18 bases of the junction left unmatched. CDR1 and CDR2 from the germline V gene are SGHVS and FQNEAQ. The CDR3 consists of 18 residues. CDR3 sequence: CASRHGVPGQGRDGELFF. CDR3 bases: TGTGCCAGCAGACATGGGGTGCCGGGACAGGGTCGGGACGGGGAGCTGTTTTTT. The entire variable domain, with the rest obtained from reference TRBV7-8 and TRBJ2-2, is as follows: GAGVSQSPRYKVAKRGQDVALRCDPISGHVSLFWYQQALGQGPEFLTYFQNEAQLDKSGLPSDRFFAERPEGSVSTLKIQRTQQEDSAVYLCASRHGVPGQGRDGELFFGEGSRLTVL.

The V and J genes are TRBV9 and TRBJ2-2; D is perhaps TRBD1 (6 bases). CDR1 is SGDLS, CDR2 YYNGEE, per germline. V gave up 5 bases and J gave up 5 bases, with 13 bases separating them. This CDR3 region has 14 residues. The CDR3 bases are TGTGCCAGCAGTCGATACAGGGAAACCGGGGAGCTGTTTTTT. Encoded protein: CASSRYRETGELFF.

This clone has a single count. CDR3 nucleotide sequence: TGCAGCGGAGAGAGGAATGAAAAACTGTTTTTT. Translation gives CSGERNEKLFF. The chain is built from TRBV29-1 and TRBJ1-4; no reliable D call. Germline CDR1 is SQVTM and CDR2 is ANQGSEA. Trimming removed 7 bases at V and 5 bases at J, with 8 bases between. There are 11 residues in the CDR3.

V usage is TRBV9 and J usage is TRBJ1-2, with D maybe TRBD1 (6 bases). This CDR3 comprises 16 residues. The V gene's germline CDR1 is SGDLS and CDR2 YYNGEE. V was shortened by 4 bases and J by 3 bases, with 19 bases between the two germline ends. The CDR3 coding sequence is TGTGCCAGCAGCCCAGGAGCGGAACAGGGATACTATGGCTACACCTTC. Its protein is CASSPGAEQGYYGYTF.

The V call is TRBV7-9, the J call TRBJ2-4; 7 nucleotides agree with TRBD2. Germline V CDR1 and CDR2: SEHNR, FQNEAQ (reference sequence). Unmatched junction bases numbered 8, after V lost 8 bases and J lost 7 bases. This CDR3 has 13 amino acids. CDR3 nucleotides: TGTGCCAGCGGGGGGGATAAGGGGAACATTCAGTACTTC. Its translation: CASGGDKGNIQYF.

The V and J genes are TRBV11-2 and TRBJ2-7; 7 positions agree with TRBD1. Germline assignment: CDR1 SGHAT and CDR2 FQNNGV. Trimming took 2 bases from V and 0 from J; bases not matched to a gene: 7. This CDR3 contains 16 residues. The CDR3 coding sequence is TGTGCCAGCAGCTTACTGGGACAGTGGAGCTCCTACGAGCAGTACTTC. Encoded protein: CASSLLGQWSSYEQYF.

The rearrangement joins TRBV5-1 to TRBJ2-6; 7 bases match TRBD1. The CDR3 covers 17 residues. Trimming took 2 bases from V and 2 from J; bases not matched to a gene: 7. Germline assignment: CDR1 SGHRS and CDR2 YFSETQ. The CDR3 loop reads CASSFTGVAAGANVLTF. The CDR3 DNA reads as TGCGCCAGCAGCTTTACAGGGGTCGCGGCTGGGGCCAACGTCCTGACTTTC.

The V gene is TRBV7-8, the J gene TRBJ1-5; D unclear. CDR3 size: 17 residues. CDR1 is SGHVS and CDR2 is FQNEAQ in the germline V gene. V shed 5 bases and J shed 2 bases, with 19 bases lying between them. The CDR3 DNA sequence: TGTGCCAGCAGCCCTTATCCAGGACTCACGGGCAATCAGCCCCAGCATTTT. Its translation is CASSPYPGLTGNQPQHF.

The rearrangement uses TRBV5-1 and TRBJ2-1; possible D gene TRBD2, 5 bases. The V end lost 2 bases, the J end lost 5 bases, and 14 bases lay between the germline ends. The germline V gene encodes CDR1 SGHRS and CDR2 YFSETQ. The CDR3 runs 15 residues. CDR3 in DNA: TGCGCCAGCAGCTTTACTAGTAGGGCTAACAATGAGCAGTTCTTC. This encodes CASSFTSRANNEQFF.

The chain uses TRBV5-6 and TRBJ1-2, with D perhaps TRBD1 (5 bases). Trimming removed 4 bases from V and 4 bases from J, with 17 bases in between. The CDR3 spans 15 residues. From germline, CDR1 is SGHDT and CDR2 YYEEEE. The CDR3 sequence is CASSPLGGRSYGYTF. The CDR3 DNA sequence: TGTGCCAGCAGCCCGCTTGGGGGGAGGTCCTATGGCTACACCTTC.

The genes are TRBV25-1 and TRBJ2-3; TRBD2 agrees at 15 bases. CDR3 length equals 18 residues. With 6 bases clipped from V and 0 bases from J, the junction kept 7 bases outside the gene matches. Germline CDR1 and CDR2: MGHDK and SYGVNS. The CDR3 loop is CASSSGTSGRISTDTQYF. As DNA, the CDR3 is TGTGCCAGCAGCTCCGGGACTAGCGGGAGGATTAGCACAGATACGCAGTATTTT.

The genes are TRBV7-9 and TRBJ1-5; TRBD1 might be the D (5 bases). Trimming removed 2 bases at V and 2 bases at J, with 16 bases between. The germline gives CDR1 SEHNR, CDR2 FQNEAQ (reference sequence). The CDR3 extends over 17 amino acids. The chain's CDR3 is CASSLSGGGGGNQPQHF. The CDR3, as DNA: TGTGCCAGCAGCTTATCGGGCGGGGGGGGTGGCAATCAGCCCCAGCATTTT. Variable domain in full (rest from reference TRBV7-9 and TRBJ1-5): DTGVSQNPRHKITKRGQNVTFRCDPISEHNRLYWYRQTLGQGPEFLTYFQNEAQLEKSRLLSDRFSAERPKGSFSTLEIQRTEQGDSAMYLCASSLSGGGGGNQPQHFGDGTRLSIL.

This clone was detected only a few times. The rearrangement joins TRBV9 to TRBJ2-7; D call uncertain. The V gene's germline CDR1 is SGDLS and CDR2 YYNGEE. The CDR3 sequence is 14 residues long. Trimming stripped 0 bases from V and 0 bases from J, with 7 bases between. Here the CDR3 reads CASSVELLSYEQYF. For the CDR3, the DNA is TGTGCCAGCAGCGTAGAGCTACTCTCCTACGAGCAGTACTTC.

The chain employs TRBV19 and TRBJ2-7, with TRBD1 identical over 7 bases. Germline V lookup: CDR1 LNHDA, CDR2 SQIVND (reference sequence). V shed 2 bases, J shed 6 bases, and the junction held 10 bases outside the gene matches. The length of the CDR3 is 15 residues. CDR3 DNA: TGTGCCAGTAGTATACGATACGGGACAGTGACCGAGCAGTACGTC. It yields the protein CASSIRYGTVTEQYV.

The CDR3, as DNA: TGTGCCAGCAGCTTAGGAGCAACAGGGGGCTTTAACATTCAGTACTTC. Its protein product is CASSLGATGGFNIQYF. The chain employs TRBV13 and TRBJ2-4; 9 bases match TRBD1. The CDR3 is made up of 16 amino acids. V shed 0 bases and J 7 bases; nucleotides not matched to a gene: 7. Germline V gene data show CDR1 as PRHDT and CDR2 as FYEKMQ (reference sequence).

The rearrangement joins TRBV5-1 to TRBJ1-2, with 9 bases fitting TRBD1. The CDR3 is 16 amino acids. V dropped 0 bases and J dropped 8; count of bases not matched to a gene: 11. Germline CDR1 and CDR2: SGHRS and YFSETQ. The chain's CDR3 is CASSLDYRDRVSGYTF. The CDR3 DNA sequence: TGCGCCAGCAGCTTGGATTATCGGGACAGGGTATCGGGCTACACCTTC.

The V call is TRBV5-1, the J call TRBJ2-1, with D possibly TRBD2 on 6 matching bases. The CDR3 length is 14 residues. V was shortened by 0 bases and J by 10 bases, with 14 bases between the two germline ends. Germline V gene lookup returns CDR1 SGHRS and CDR2 YFSETQ. For the CDR3, the DNA is TGCGCCAGCAGCTTGGAGGGTAGCGGCCGAGAGCAGTTCTTC. Amino acids: CASSLEGSGREQFF. The full variable domain, in which reference TRBV5-1 and TRBJ2-1 provide the parts outside the CDR3, is KAGVTQTPRYLIKTRGQQVTLSCSPISGHRSVSWYQQTPGQGLQFLFEYFSETQRNKGNFPGRFSGRQFSNSRSEMNVSTLELGDSALYLCASSLEGSGREQFFGPGTRLTVL.

The chain recombines TRBV10-1 with TRBJ2-1; 9 bases are a match to TRBD1. The CDR3 is 16 residues long. V lost 3 bases to trimming and J lost 7 bases; unmatched junction nucleotides: 10. In germline, CDR1 is WNHNN, CDR2 SYGVQD (reference sequence). In DNA, the CDR3 is TGCGCCAGCAGTGACCGGGGACAGGGAAATGGAAATGAGCAGTTCTTC. This codes for CASSDRGQGNGNEQFF.

This clone appeared once. This chain connects TRBV11-2 to TRBJ2-1, with no clear D. The V end lost 0 bases, the J end lost 4 bases, and 4 bases lay between the germline ends. Looked up from germline, CDR1 is SGHAT and CDR2 is FQNNGV. CDR3 length: 13 residues. The CDR3 DNA reads as TGTGCCAGCAGCTTAGATCAATACAATGAGCAGTTCTTC. Its protein product is CASSLDQYNEQFF.

The gene calls are TRBV7-5 and TRBJ2-1; TRBD1 is taken as the D call from the table, unchecked against the DNA. TRBV7-5 is given as a pseudogene. CDR3 length equals 17 residues. CDR3 loop: CARSQGESGTGYNEQFF. The CDR3 DNA is TGTGCCAGAAGCCAGGGGGAATCCGGGACCGGCTACAATGAGCAGTTCTTC.

This chain links TRBV3-1 (or the pseudogene TRBV3-2) with TRBJ2-7; tentatively, D is TRBD1 (6 bases). This CDR3 spans 18 amino acids. Germline CDR1 and CDR2: LGHDT and YNNKEL (reference sequence). Trimming stripped 0 bases from V and 0 bases from J, with 18 bases between. CDR3 sequence (DNA): TGTGCCAGCAGCCAAGACCTCGGACAGAAGGCCAGCTCCTACGAGCAGTACGTC. Translating gives CASSQDLGQKASSYEQYV.

This chain connects TRBV6-5 to TRBJ2-1; 11 nucleotides line up with TRBD2. This CDR3 comprises 15 residues. The V and J ends lost 7 bases and 4 bases, in that order; junction bases with no gene match: 6. Germline CDR1 and CDR2: MNHEY and SVGAGI. CDR3 sequence: CASKQTSGVYNEQFF. Written as DNA, the CDR3 is TGTGCCAGCAAACAGACTAGCGGGGTTTACAATGAGCAGTTCTTC.

The chain joins TRBV20-1 to TRBJ2-1; 7 nucleotides agree with TRBD2. V lost 5 bases to trimming and J lost 9 bases; unmatched junction nucleotides: 4. In germline, CDR1 is DFQATT, CDR2 SNEGSKA (reference sequence). This CDR3 spans 11 amino acids. In nucleotides, the CDR3 is TGCAGTGCTCTTTGGGGGGGTGAGCAGTTCTTC. Translated, it gives CSALWGGEQFF.

V gene TRBV5-1 combines with J gene TRBJ2-2, with 9 bases identical to TRBD1. This CDR3 region has 16 residues. Germline CDR1 is SGHRS and CDR2 is YFSETQ. After removal of 4 bases from V and 7 bases from J, the junction contained 11 bases not matched to a gene. CDR3 sequence reads: CASSLTGGEGNGELFF. CDR3 bases: TGCGCCAGCAGCCTTACAGGGGGCGAGGGAAACGGGGAGCTGTTTTTT.

The rearrangement uses TRBV7-9 and TRBJ2-7; 9 bases match TRBD2. This CDR3 is 15 amino acids long. J gave up 2 bases and V 5 bases, and 7 bases lay outside the gene matches. CDR1 and CDR2 from the germline V gene are SEHNR and FQNEAQ (reference sequence). CDR3 loop: CASSISGSPTYEQYF. CDR3 DNA: TGTGCCAGCAGCATTAGCGGGAGCCCAACCTACGAGCAGTACTTC.

This clone appeared a single time. The chain recombines TRBV6-1 with TRBJ1-1; TRBD1 aligns across 9 bases. CDR1 is MNHNS and CDR2 is SASEGT in the germline V gene. The V gene end was trimmed by 3 bases and the J gene end by 1 base; junction bases not matched to a gene: 3. The CDR3 is made up of 15 amino acids. DNA of the CDR3: TGTGCCAGCAGTGACCAGGACAGGGGGAACACTGAAGCTTTCTTT. It yields the protein CASSDQDRGNTEAFF.

This clone has just a few counts. This chain links TRBV18 with TRBJ2-5; no firm D call. Trimming left V 6 bases short and J 1 base short, with 9 bases between. CDR1 and CDR2 (germline): KGHSH, LQKENI. This CDR3 comprises 13 residues. CDR3: CASSRTAQETQYF. CDR3 coding DNA: TGTGCCAGCTCCCGCACAGCCCAAGAGACCCAGTACTTC.

The CDR3 DNA is TGTGCCAGCACGAGTAGCGGCTACGAGCAGTACTTC. Its translation: CASTSSGYEQYF. The genes are TRBV28 and TRBJ2-7, with D possibly being TRBD2 (6 bases). Germline CDR1 is MDHEN and CDR2 is SYDVKM. The CDR3 is 12 residues long. V lost 7 bases, J lost 3 bases, and 10 bases lay in between. Together with reference TRBV28 and TRBJ2-7, the CDR3 gives the full variable domain: DVKVTQSSRYLVKRTGEKVFLECVQDMDHENMFWYRQDPGLGLRLIYFSYDVKMKEKGDIPEGYSVSREKKERFSLILESASTNQTSMYLCASTSSGYEQYFGPGTRLTVT.

This clone was seen repeatedly, ten times or more. The J gene is TRBJ1-2, the V gene TRBV3-1 (or the pseudogene TRBV3-2); D unresolved. Trimming removed 1 base from V and 4 bases from J, with 19 bases in between. The CDR3 is 17 residues long. The germline CDR1 and CDR2 sequences are LGHDT and YNNKEL (reference sequence). The CDR3: CASSQVGELGKGYGYTF. CDR3 DNA sequence: TGTGCCAGCAGCCAAGTCGGGGAACTGGGAAAAGGCTATGGCTACACCTTC.

The chain uses TRBV5-6 and TRBJ2-1; TRBD1 matches 8 bases. The CDR3 is 16 residues long. The germline V gene has CDR1 SGHDT and CDR2 YYEEEE. V trimming: 0 bases; J trimming: 7 bases; junction bases outside the gene matches: 9. The DNA for the CDR3 is TGTGCCAGCAGCTTGGTATTTCGACAGGGGACTAATGAGCAGTTCTTC. Protein product: CASSLVFRQGTNEQFF.